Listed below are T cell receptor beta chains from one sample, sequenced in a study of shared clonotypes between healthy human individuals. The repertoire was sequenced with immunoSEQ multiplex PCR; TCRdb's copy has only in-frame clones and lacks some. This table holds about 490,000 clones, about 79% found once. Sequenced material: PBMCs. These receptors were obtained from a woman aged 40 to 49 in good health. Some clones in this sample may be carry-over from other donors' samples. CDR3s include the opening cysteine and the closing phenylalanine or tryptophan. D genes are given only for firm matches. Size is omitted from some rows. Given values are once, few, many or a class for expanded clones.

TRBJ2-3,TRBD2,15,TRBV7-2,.,TGTGCCAGCAGCTTTTCGGCGGGAGGCACAGATACGCAGTATTTT,CASSFSAGGTDTQYF
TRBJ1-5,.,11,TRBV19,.,TGTGCCAGTAGTATAGGACGGTCCCAGCATTTT,CASSIGRSQHF
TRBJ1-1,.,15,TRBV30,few,TGTGCCTGGAGTCCGCGTACGGGGGGGAACACTGAAGCTTTCTTT,CAWSPRTGGNTEAFF
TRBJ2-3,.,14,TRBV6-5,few,TGTGCCAGCAGTCCGGGAGACGTCACAGATACGCAGTATTTT,CASSPGDVTDTQYF
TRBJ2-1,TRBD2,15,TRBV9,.,TGTGCCAGCAGCGTCCCCTTGGGGGGGTCGGATGAGCAGTTCTTC,CASSVPLGGSDEQFF
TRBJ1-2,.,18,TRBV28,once,TGTGCCAGCAGTTTAGCCGTCGCCGTGTGGGGGGCGCCAAAGGGCTACACCTTC,CASSLAVAVWGAPKGYTF
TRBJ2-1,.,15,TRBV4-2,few,TGTGCCAGCAGCCAAGCGACGGGCCAACTTAATGAGCAGCTCTTC,CASSQATGQLNEQLF
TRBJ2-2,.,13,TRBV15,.,TGTGCCACCAGGACCCTAAGGTGGGGGGAGCTGTTTTTT,CATRTLRWGELFF
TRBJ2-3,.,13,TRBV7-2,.,TGTGCCAGCAGCTTCGGGCCAACAGATACGCAGTATTTT,CASSFGPTDTQYF
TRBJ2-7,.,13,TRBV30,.,TGTGCCTGGAGTATCGGACAGCACTACGAGCAGTACTTC,CAWSIGQHYEQYF
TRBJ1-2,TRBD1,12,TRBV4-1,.,TGCGCCAGCCGACAGGGGCACTATGGCTACACCTTC,CASRQGHYGYTF
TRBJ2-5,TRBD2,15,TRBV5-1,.,TGCGCCAGCAGCCCTCTTGGGGCGGGAGGAGAGACCCAGTACTTC,CASSPLGAGGETQYF
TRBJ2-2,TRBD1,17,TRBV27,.,TGTGCCAGCAGTTTATCATGGACAGGGGGCGGCCCCGGGGAGCTGTTTTTT,CASSLSWTGGGPGELFF
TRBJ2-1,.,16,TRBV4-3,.,TGCGCCAGCAGCCCTGGGCTCCAGCCGGTCGGTTCTGAGCAGTTCTTC,CASSPGLQPVGSEQFF
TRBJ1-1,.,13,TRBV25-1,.,TGTGCCAGCAGTATAGGCCTGAACACTGAAGCTTTCTTT,CASSIGLNTEAFF
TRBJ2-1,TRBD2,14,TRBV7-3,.,TGTGCCAGCAGCCTGCTAGCGGGAGTGGATGAGCAGTTCTTC,CASSLLAGVDEQFF
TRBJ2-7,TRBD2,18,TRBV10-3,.,TGTGCCATCAGTGATACCTCACTTTTGCGGGAGAAGACCAACGAGCAGTACTTC,CAISDTSLLREKTNEQYF
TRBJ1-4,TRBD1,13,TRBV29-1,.,TGCAGCGCCCAGGGGGCGACTAATGAAAAACTGTTTTTT,CSAQGATNEKLFF
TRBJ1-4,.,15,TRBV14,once,TGTGCCAGCAATCGGGAAACGGCAACTAATGAAAAACTGTTTTTT,CASNRETATNEKLFF
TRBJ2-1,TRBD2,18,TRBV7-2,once,TGTGCCAGCAGCCCCCGGGGAGGGGCTAGCGGTATCTACAATGAGCAGTTCTTC,CASSPRGGASGIYNEQFF
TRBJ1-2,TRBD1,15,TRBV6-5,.,TGTGCCAGCAGTTACCAACGATGGGACAGATATGGCTACACCTTC,CASSYQRWDRYGYTF
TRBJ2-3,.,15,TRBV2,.,TGTGCCAGCAGCGGGGGTCCGGCGGTGGGTGGTACGCAGTATTTT,CASSGGPAVGGTQYF
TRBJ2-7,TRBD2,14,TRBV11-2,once,TGTGCCAGCAGCACCCGGACTAGCACGGGCGAGCAGTACTTC,CASSTRTSTGEQYF
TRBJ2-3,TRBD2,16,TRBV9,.,TGTGCCAGCAGCGTAGGGTTGGCGGGAGCTACAGATACGCAGTATTTT,CASSVGLAGATDTQYF
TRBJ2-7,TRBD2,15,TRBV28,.,TGTGCCAGCAGTCCACCCGGTCAAGCGGGGTACGAGCAGTACTTC,CASSPPGQAGYEQYF
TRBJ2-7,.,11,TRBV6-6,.,TGTGCCAGCAGCGACAACTACGAGCAGTACTTC,CASSDNYEQYF
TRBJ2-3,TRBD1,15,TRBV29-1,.,TGCAGCGTTACCTATGGGACAGCGTCGGGAGATACGCAGTATTTT,CSVTYGTASGDTQYF
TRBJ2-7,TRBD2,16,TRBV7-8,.,TGTGCCAGCACCGCCCCCCTAGCGGGAGGGTCCTACGAGCAGTACTTC,CASTAPLAGGSYEQYF
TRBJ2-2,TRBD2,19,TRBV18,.,TGTGCCAGCTCACCACCGGGACTAGCGGGAGGTTTGTACACCGGGGAGCTGTTTTTT,CASSPPGLAGGLYTGELFF
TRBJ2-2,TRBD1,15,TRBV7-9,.,TGTGCCAGCAGCTTGCAGGGGGCGCGAACCGGGGAGCTGTTTTTT,CASSLQGARTGELFF
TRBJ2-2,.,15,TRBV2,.,TGTGCCAGCAGTGAAACGGGGGTCGACACCGGGGAGCTGTTTTTT,CASSETGVDTGELFF
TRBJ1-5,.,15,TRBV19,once,TGTGCCAGTAGTACCTACCGTGATGGCAATCAGCCCCAGCATTTT,CASSTYRDGNQPQHF
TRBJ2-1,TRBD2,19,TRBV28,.,TGTGCCAGCAGTTTACGAGGCAGGGGGATAGCGGGAGGCTACAATGAGCAGTTCTTC,CASSLRGRGIAGGYNEQFF
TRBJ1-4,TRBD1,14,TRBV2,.,TGTGCCAGCAGTTTTGACAGGGGTAATGAAAAACTGTTTTTT,CASSFDRGNEKLFF
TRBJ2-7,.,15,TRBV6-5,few,TGTGCCAGCAGTTCAGGGGGAGGCGGGGACTACGAGCAGTACTTC,CASSSGGGGDYEQYF
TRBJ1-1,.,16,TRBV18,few,TGTGCCAGCTCACCGGTAGGGGCAGCTTCGAACACTGAAGCTTCCTTT,CASSPVGAASNTEASF
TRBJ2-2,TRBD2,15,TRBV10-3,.,TGTGCCATCAGTGGTCTAGCGGGAGAGACCGGGGAGCTGTTTTTT,CAISGLAGETGELFF
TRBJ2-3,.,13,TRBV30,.,TGTGCCTGGATGTTCGTTGGGACAGATACGCAGTATTTT,CAWMFVGTDTQYF
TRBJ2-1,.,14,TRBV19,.,TGTGCCAGTAGTAGGTCAGGGAGTTACAATGAGCAGTTCTTC,CASSRSGSYNEQFF
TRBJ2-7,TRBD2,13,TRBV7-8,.,TGTGCCAGCGGGAGGCGGGAGTTTGCCGAGCAGTACTTC,CASGRREFAEQYF
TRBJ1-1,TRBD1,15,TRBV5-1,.,TGCGCCAGCAGCCCTATGGGACAGGGAACAACTGAAGCTTTCTTT,CASSPMGQGTTEAFF
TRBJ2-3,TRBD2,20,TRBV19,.,TGTGCCAGTAGTATTACCCTGCTCCAGACCCCGCGGGAGGGCGCAGATACGCAGTATTTT,CASSITLLQTPREGADTQYF
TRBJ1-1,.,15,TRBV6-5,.,TGTGCCAGCACCTACCTGGGACGGACGAACACTGAAGCTTTCTTT,CASTYLGRTNTEAFF
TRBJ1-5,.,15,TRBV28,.,TGTGCCAGCAGTTTTGGGCGGAGAAAGAATCAGCCCCAGCATTTT,CASSFGRRKNQPQHF
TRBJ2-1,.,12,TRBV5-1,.,TGCGCCAGCAGCTTGGGGGACAATGAGCAGTTCTTC,CASSLGDNEQFF
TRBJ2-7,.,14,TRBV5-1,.,TGCGCCAGCAGCTCTGACAGAGCCTCCTACGAGCAGTACTTC,CASSSDRASYEQYF
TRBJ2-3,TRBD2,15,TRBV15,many,TGTGCCACCAGCAGAGACGGGGACTACACAGATACGCAGTATTTT,CATSRDGDYTDTQYF
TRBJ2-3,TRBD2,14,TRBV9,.,TGTGCCAGCAGCGTACTAGCGGGCACAGATACGCAGTATTTT,CASSVLAGTDTQYF
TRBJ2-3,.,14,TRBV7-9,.,TGTGCCAGCAGCTTAGAAAGACGCACAGATACGCAGTATTTT,CASSLERRTDTQYF